This T cell receptor (beta chain) was found in a study of blood T cell repertoires in COVID-19. About the study: The origin of the acute and convalescent COVID-19 samples was the United States, Italy and Spain.

Individuals drawn from 24 US areas were roughly 18 to 95 years old. This CDR3 has 14 amino acids. Trimming cost V 5 bases and J 7 bases, with 15 bases left between them. CDR1 SGDLS and CDR2 YYNGEE come from the germline V gene. This clone was seen more than once but under ten times. Original data processing: Reference gene primer amplification yielded estimated nucleated cell counts. The method was immunoSEQ multiplex PCR; TCRdb's version includes in-frame clones alone and lacks a portion of them. Clone size and the V and J calls come from that table; the DNA yielded D and trimming. The sample consists of roughly 180,000 clones, more than 65% of them appearing once.

The sequence was collected from a man aged 60 to 75 who had recovered from COVID-19. The chain is built from TRBV9 and TRBJ2-2; unclear D gene. The source material was PBMCs or T cells enriched from blood (not recorded which). The CDR3 sequence is CASRGQANGGELFF. The CDR3 DNA sequence: TGTGCCAGCAGAGGCCAGGCGAATGGCGGGGAGCTGTTTTTT.